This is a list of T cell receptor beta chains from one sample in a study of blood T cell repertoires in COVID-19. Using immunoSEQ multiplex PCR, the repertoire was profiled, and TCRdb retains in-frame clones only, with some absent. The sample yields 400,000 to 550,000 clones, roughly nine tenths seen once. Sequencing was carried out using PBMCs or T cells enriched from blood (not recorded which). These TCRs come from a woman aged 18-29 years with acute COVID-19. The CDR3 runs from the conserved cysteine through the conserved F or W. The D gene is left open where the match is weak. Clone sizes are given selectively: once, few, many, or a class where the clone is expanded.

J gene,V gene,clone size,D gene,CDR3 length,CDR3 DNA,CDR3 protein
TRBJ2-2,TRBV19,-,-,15,TGTGCCAGTAACATCGGCGGGGAAGTTGGCGGGGAGCTGTTTTTT,CASNIGGEVGGELFF
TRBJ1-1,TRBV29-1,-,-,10,TGCAGCGTTGTATTCGCTGAAGCTTTCTTT,CSVVFAEAFF
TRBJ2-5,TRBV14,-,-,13,TGTGCCAGCAGCCAAGGACAGAGAGAGACCCAGTACTTC,CASSQGQRETQYF
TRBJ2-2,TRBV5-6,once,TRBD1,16,TGTGCCAGCAGCTTGTACGGGACAGATAACACCGGGGAGCTGTTTTTT,CASSLYGTDNTGELFF
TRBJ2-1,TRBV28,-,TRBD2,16,TGTGCCAGCAGTGGGGCGGGACTAGAAAAGTACAATGAGCAGTTCTTC,CASSGAGLEKYNEQFF
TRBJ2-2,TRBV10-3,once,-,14,TGTGCCATCAGTTCGAGGGAAAACACCGGGGAGCTGTTTTTT,CAISSRENTGELFF
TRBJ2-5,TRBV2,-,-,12,TGTGCCAGCAGTGAGCGGCGGGGTTCCCAGTACTTC,CASSERRGSQYF
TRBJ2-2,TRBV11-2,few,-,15,TGTGCCAGCAGCTTAACCCGCGGGAACACCGGGGAGCTGTTTTTT,CASSLTRGNTGELFF
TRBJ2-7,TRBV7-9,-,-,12,TGTGCCAGCAGCCTTACAGGCTACGAGCAGTACTTC,CASSLTGYEQYF
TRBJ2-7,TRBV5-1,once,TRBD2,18,TGCGCCAGCAGCTTGTCCTCACCTCGGAGAGCGGGAGAGTACGAGCAGTACTTC,CASSLSSPRRAGEYEQYF
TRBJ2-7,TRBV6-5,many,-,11,TGTGCCAGCAGTTCCCTATTGGAGCAGTACTTC,CASSSLLEQYF
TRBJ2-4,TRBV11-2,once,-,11,TGTGCCAGCAGCGAGAAAAACATTCAGTACTTC,CASSEKNIQYF
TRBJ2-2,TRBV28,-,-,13,TGTGCCAGCAGTCCAGGGGTAACCGGGGAGCTGTTTTTT,CASSPGVTGELFF
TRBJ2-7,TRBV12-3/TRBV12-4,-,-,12,TGTGCCAGCAGTCCAACAGGTTCCGAGCAGTACTTC,CASSPTGSEQYF
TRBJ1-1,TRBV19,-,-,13,TGTGCCAGTAGTATCTGGGGGGGCACTGAAGCTTTCTTT,CASSIWGGTEAFF
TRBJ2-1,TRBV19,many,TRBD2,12,TGTGCCAGTAGTAGGGAGGGTTGGGAGCAGTTCTTC,CASSREGWEQFF
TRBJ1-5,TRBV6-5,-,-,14,TGTGCCAGCAGTTTCCTACAGGGCCGACAGCCCCAGCATTTT,CASSFLQGRQPQHF
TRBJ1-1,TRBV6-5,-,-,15,TGTGCCAGCAGTCTGATACGTATTAGCAAAACTGAAGCTTTCTTT,CASSLIRISKTEAFF
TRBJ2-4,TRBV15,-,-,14,TGTGCCACCAGCAGAGACAGAAGCAAAAACATTCAGTACTTC,CATSRDRSKNIQYF
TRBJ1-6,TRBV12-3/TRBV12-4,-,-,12,TGTGCCAGCGGAGAGGCAAATTCACCCCTCCACTTT,CASGEANSPLHF
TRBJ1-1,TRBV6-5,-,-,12,TGTGCCAGCATCTCGGAGGTCACTGAAGCTTTCTTT,CASISEVTEAFF
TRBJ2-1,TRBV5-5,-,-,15,TGTGCCAGCAGCTTTGAGGAACAAACCTACAATGAGCAGTTCTTC,CASSFEEQTYNEQFF
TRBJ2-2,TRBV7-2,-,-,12,TGTGCCAGCAGCTTCGACACCGGGGAGCTGTTTTTT,CASSFDTGELFF
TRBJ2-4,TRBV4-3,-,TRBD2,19,TGCGCCAGCAGCCAAGAATTTCCCCCATTAGCGGGAGGCACTGACATTCAGTACTTC,CASSQEFPPLAGGTDIQYF
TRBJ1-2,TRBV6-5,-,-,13,TGTGCCAGCAGTTACTCGGGCAGTAACGGCTACACCTTC,CASSYSGSNGYTF
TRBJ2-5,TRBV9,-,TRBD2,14,TGTGCCAGCGATTCCGGGACTAGCGGGGAGACCCAGTACTTC,CASDSGTSGETQYF
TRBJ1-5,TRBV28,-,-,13,TGTGCCAGCAGGTCAGGGATCTATCAGCCCCAGCATTTT,CASRSGIYQPQHF
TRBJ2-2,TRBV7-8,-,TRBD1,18,TGTGCCAGCAGCTTTAGAAACCGGGACAGGCAAAACACCGGGGAGCTGTTTTTT,CASSFRNRDRQNTGELFF
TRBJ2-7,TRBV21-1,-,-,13,TGTGCCAGCAGCAAAGCGACGACGGGACAGGGGGACTTC,CASSKATTGQGDF
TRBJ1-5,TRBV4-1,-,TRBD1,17,TGCGCCAGCAGCCAAGACCCCGGACAGGGGGGTAATCAGCCCCAGCATTTT,CASSQDPGQGGNQPQHF
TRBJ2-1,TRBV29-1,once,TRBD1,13,TGCAGCGCCGCGGACAGGGGGATCCGTGAGCAGTTCTTC,CSAADRGIREQFF
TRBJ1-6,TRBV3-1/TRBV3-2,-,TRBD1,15,TGTGCCAGCAGCCAACTAGGACAGGGAGATTCACCCCTCCACTTT,CASSQLGQGDSPLHF